Shown below are 11 T cell receptor beta chains from a single sample sequenced in a study of CD8+CD57+ T cells in acquired aplastic anemia. Before being chosen for sequencing, patients had shown CD8+CD57+ cell expansion by flow cytometry. The use of genomic DNA as template underpinned the TCR beta VDJ and CDR3 profiling. From the reads, TCRdb called clonotypes with MiXCR, one entry per CDR3 protein. The sample holds hundreds of thousands of distinct CDR3 sequences, around a third seen once. Sequencing input: sorted CD4+, CD8+, or CD8+CD57+ T cells (not recorded which) from PBMCs. The receptors were gathered from a human donor with aplastic anemia.

In regard to this clonotype: This likely came from a read error, as a far larger clone is one base away. The gene calls are TRBV7-9 and TRBJ2-7; D is tentatively TRBD1 or TRBD2 (5 bases each). The CDR3 contains 13 residues. Per germline, CDR1 SEHNR and CDR2 FQNEAQ (reference sequence). Trimming took 6 bases from V and 1 from J, leaving 10 bases between them. CDR3 sequence reads: CASSGDRSYEQYF. CDR3 nucleotide sequence: TGTGCCAGCAGTGGGGACCGATCCTACGAGCAGTACTTC.

The rearrangement joins TRBV20-1 to TRBJ2-7; 8 positions agree with TRBD1. There are 16 residues in the CDR3. After removal of 6 bases from V and 3 bases from J, the junction contained 16 bases not matched to a gene. Germline loops: CDR1 DFQATT, CDR2 SNEGSKA (reference sequence). The CDR3 DNA reads TGCAGTGCCAGCAGTCAAATCAGGGGGCTGGACTACGAGCAGTACTTC. Translated: CSASSQIRGLDYEQYF.

The table lists this clonotype with many counts. The rearrangement joins TRBV7-6 to TRBJ2-7; D perhaps matches TRBD2 (6 bases). CDR3 size: 13 residues. Looked up from germline, CDR1 is SGHVS and CDR2 is FNYEAQ. V was trimmed by 5 bases and J by 3 bases, leaving 11 bases between them. CDR3 sequence: CASSISGDYEQYF. DNA for the CDR3: TGTGCCAGCAGCATCTCGGGGGACTACGAGCAGTACTTC.

In the case of this clonotype: This could be a read error, since a much larger clone is one nucleotide away. Given the absence of the conserved phenylalanine or tryptophan at the CDR3 end, a read error is likely. The V call is TRBV7-2, the J call TRBJ1-5; D is possibly TRBD1 (6 bases). The CDR3 has 15 residues. Trimming pared 6 bases from V and 1 base from J, leaving 13 bases between. Germline V gives CDR1 SGHTA, CDR2 FQGNSA. The CDR3 loop is CASSRGGGSNQPQHS. The CDR3 nucleotides read TGTGCCAGCAGTAGAGGGGGGGGGAGCAATCAGCCCCAGCATTCT.

This clonotype was seen more than once but under ten times. V usage is TRBV11-3 and J usage is TRBJ2-1; 10 bases map to TRBD2. Germline V gene data show CDR1 as SGHNT and CDR2 as YENEEA. J was trimmed by 10 bases and V by 5 bases; bases with no gene match: 2. CDR3 length: 12 residues. CDR3 region: CASSRGLAEQFF. The DNA of the CDR3 is TGTGCCAGCAGCCGGGGACTAGCGGAGCAGTTCTTC.

This clonotype showed up many times. The chain joins TRBV29-1 to TRBJ2-1, with TRBD1 identical over 8 bases. Germline CDR1 is SQVTM and CDR2 is ANQGSEA. Trimming took 6 bases from V and 0 from J; bases not matched to a gene: 10. CDR3 length: 16 residues. CDR3: CSVGQGSAASYNEQFF. The DNA of the CDR3 is TGCAGCGTAGGACAGGGTAGCGCGGCCTCCTACAATGAGCAGTTCTTC.

The gene calls are TRBV4-1 and TRBJ2-7, with TRBD1 identical over 11 bases. CDR3 length: 15 amino acids. Per germline, CDR1 MGHRA and CDR2 YSYEKL. V shed 4 bases and J 4 bases; nucleotides not matched to a gene: 6. CDR3 in DNA: TGCGCCAGCAGCCCTCGGACAGGGGGCGAATACGAGCAGTACTTC. Translating gives CASSPRTGGEYEQYF.

Ten or more counts support this clonotype. The chain couples TRBV20-1 to TRBJ1-1, with D unclear. This CDR3 has 11 amino acids. Germline CDR1 is DFQATT and CDR2 is SNEGSKA (reference sequence). The CDR3 is CRLGWDTEAFF. The CDR3 DNA follows: TGCAGGTTAGGATGGGACACTGAAGCTTTCTTT.

This clonotype was counted a few times. The chain uses TRBV28 and TRBJ2-7; the match to TRBD1 covers 7 bases. V dropped 4 bases and J dropped 7; count of bases not matched to a gene: 10. Germline V gives CDR1 MDHEN, CDR2 SYDVKM. This CDR3 contains 14 residues. The CDR3 region is CASSSTGVTTEQYF. The CDR3 nucleotides read TGTGCCAGCAGTTCTACAGGGGTGACTACGGAGCAGTACTTC. Variable domain in full (rest from reference TRBV28 and TRBJ2-7): DVKVTQSSRYLVKRTGEKVFLECVQDMDHENMFWYRQDPGLGLRLIYFSYDVKMKEKGDIPEGYSVSREKKERFSLILESASTNQTSMYLCASSSTGVTTEQYFGPGTRLTVT.

The CDR3 DNA is TGCAGTGCTAGACCAGGGACAGGGGATCAGCCCCAGCATTTT. The encoded protein is CSARPGTGDQPQHF. V usage is TRBV20-1 and J usage is TRBJ1-5; TRBD1 agrees at 10 bases. The CDR3 is made up of 14 amino acids. Germline CDR1 reads DFQATT; CDR2 reads SNEGSKA (reference sequence). The V and J ends lost 2 bases and 5 bases, in that order; junction bases with no gene match: 3.

The chain links TRBV6-1 to TRBJ2-5; perhaps TRBD2 as D (5 bases). The germline V gene has CDR1 MNHNS and CDR2 SASEGT. V lost 5 bases, J lost 4 bases, and 17 bases lay in between. The CDR3 length is 15 residues. The CDR3 DNA reads TGTGCCAGCAGTATGGCGTCGGGGATCAGAGAGACCCAGTACTTC. Amino acids: CASSMASGIRETQYF.